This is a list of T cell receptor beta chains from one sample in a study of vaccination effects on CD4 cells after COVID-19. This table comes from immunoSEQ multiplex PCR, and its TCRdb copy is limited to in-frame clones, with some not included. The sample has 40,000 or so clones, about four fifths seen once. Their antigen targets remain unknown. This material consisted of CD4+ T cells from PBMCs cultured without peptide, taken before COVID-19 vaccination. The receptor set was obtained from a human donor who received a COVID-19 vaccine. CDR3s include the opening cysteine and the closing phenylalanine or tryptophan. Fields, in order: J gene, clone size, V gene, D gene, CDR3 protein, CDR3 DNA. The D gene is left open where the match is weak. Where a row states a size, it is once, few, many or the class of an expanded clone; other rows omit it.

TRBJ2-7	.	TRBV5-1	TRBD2	CASSPRGSSYEQYF	TGCGCCAGCAGCCCCCGCGGGAGCTCCTACGAGCAGTACTTC
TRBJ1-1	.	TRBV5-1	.	CASSLEQGMTAFF	TGCGCCAGCAGCTTGGAACAGGGCATGACGGCTTTCTTT
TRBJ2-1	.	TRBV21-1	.	CASSKGRELGSYNEQFF	TGTGCCAGCAGCAAAGGCCGGGAGTTAGGCTCCTACAATGAGCAGTTCTTC
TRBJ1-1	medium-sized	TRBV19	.	CASSTRFNTEAFF	TGTGCCAGTAGTACCAGGTTCAACACTGAAGCTTTCTTT
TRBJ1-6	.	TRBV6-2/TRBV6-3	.	CASSWGGHSPLHF	TGTGCCAGCAGCTGGGGAGGGCATTCACCCCTCCACTTT
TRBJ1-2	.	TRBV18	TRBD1	CASSLQGRDYGYTF	TGTGCCAGCTCACTACAGGGGAGGGACTATGGCTACACCTTC
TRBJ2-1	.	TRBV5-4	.	CASSRRGAGYDNEQFF	TGTGCCAGCAGCCGCCGTGGGGCGGGATACGACAATGAGCAGTTCTTC
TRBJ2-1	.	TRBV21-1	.	CASSKGRLSGPDNEQFF	TGTGCCAGCAGCAAAGGACGACTATCGGGCCCTGACAATGAGCAGTTCTTC
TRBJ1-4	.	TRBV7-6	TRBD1	CASSTRTGTDNEKLFF	TGTGCCAGCAGCACAAGGACCGGGACAGATAATGAAAAACTGTTTTTT
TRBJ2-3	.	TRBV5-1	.	CASSLGGRGSTDTQYF	TGCGCCAGCAGCTTGGGAGGCCGGGGTAGCACAGATACGCAGTATTTT
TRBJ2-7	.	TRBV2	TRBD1	CASRVGTGGNEQYF	TGTGCCAGCAGGGTGGGGACAGGAGGGAACGAGCAGTACTTC
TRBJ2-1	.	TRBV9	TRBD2	CASSGTSGGALEQFF	TGTGCCAGCAGCGGGACTAGCGGGGGGGCCCTTGAGCAGTTCTTC
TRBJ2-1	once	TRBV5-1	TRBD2	CASSTRGVNNEQFF	TGCGCCAGCAGTACCCGGGGGGTTAACAATGAGCAGTTCTTC
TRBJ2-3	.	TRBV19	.	CASSQGKDTQYF	TGTGCCAGCTCACAGGGAAAAGATACGCAGTATTTT
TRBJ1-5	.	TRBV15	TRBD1	CATGWGTGNQPQHF	TGTGCCACGGGGTGGGGGACAGGCAATCAGCCCCAGCATTTT
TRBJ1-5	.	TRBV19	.	CASSIQGDQPQHF	TGTGCCAGTAGTATACAGGGTGATCAGCCCCAGCATTTT
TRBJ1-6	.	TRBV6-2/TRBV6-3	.	CASSLYRADNSPLHF	TGTGCCAGCAGTCTATACCGGGCCGATAATTCACCCCTCCACTTT
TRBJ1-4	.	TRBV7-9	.	CASSLGRGSNEKLFF	TGTGCCAGCAGCCTAGGCAGGGGATCTAATGAAAAACTGTTTTTT
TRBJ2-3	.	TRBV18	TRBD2	CASSGTSETDTQYF	TGTGCCAGCTCAGGGACTAGCGAAACAGATACGCAGTATTTT
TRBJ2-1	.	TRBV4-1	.	CASSHRVGGRNEQFF	TGCGCCAGCAGCCATCGGGTGGGAGGCCGCAATGAGCAGTTCTTC
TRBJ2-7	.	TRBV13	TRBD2	CASSSSGGYGLYEQYF	TGTGCCAGCAGCTCTAGCGGGGGGTATGGACTGTACGAGCAGTACTTC
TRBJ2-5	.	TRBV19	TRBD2	CASSLYWTSSETQYF	TGTGCCAGTAGTCTCTATTGGACTAGTTCGGAGACCCAGTACTTC
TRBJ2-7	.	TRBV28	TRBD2	CASSFYGGGSYEQYF	TGTGCCAGCAGTTTTTATGGGGGGGGTTCCTACGAGCAGTACTTC
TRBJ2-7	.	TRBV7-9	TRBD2	CASSAGGLRYEQYF	TGTGCCAGCAGCGCGGGGGGGCTCCGCTACGAGCAGTACTTC